The next 30 T cell receptor beta chains were all read from a single sample in a study of response to subunit inactivated influenza vaccine. MiXCR, applied by TCRdb to the RT-PCR reads, yields one record per CDR3 protein. The sample has about half a million distinct CDR3 sequences; roughly 8.2% are singletons. This sample comprised PBMCs from blood, obtained approximately 25 months after vaccination. The source of these receptors is a man aged 50 to 69 who received an inactivated influenza vaccine.

Ten or more counts support this clonotype. V usage is TRBV11-2 and J usage is TRBJ1-1; weak D call: TRBD1 (5 bases). The CDR3 is made up of 13 amino acids. The ends were cut back, 5 bases at V and 5 bases at J, with 12 bases in the middle. CDR1 is SGHAT, CDR2 FQNNGV, per germline. DNA of the CDR3: TGTGCCAGCAGCCTGGGGGGAAGGACTGAAGCTTTCTTT. Translated: CASSLGGRTEAFF.

CDR3 nucleotide sequence: TGTGCCAGCAGCCCCAGCGGGGGGGTCTCAGATACGCAGTATTTT. This sequence encodes CASSPSGGVSDTQYF. The rearrangement uses TRBV12-3 or TRBV12-4 and TRBJ2-3; 10 bases are a match to TRBD2. This CDR3 contains 15 residues. Trimming at V came to 6 bases and at J to 4 bases, leaving 7 bases not matched to a gene.

The rearrangement joins TRBV12-3 or TRBV12-4 to TRBJ2-2; 11 nucleotides match TRBD2. Germline trimming cut 5 bases from V and 2 bases from J; bases unmatched to any gene: 7. The CDR3 sequence is 17 residues long. The CDR3 spells CASSNPLAGGNTGELFF. CDR3 in DNA: TGTGCCAGCAGTAACCCTCTAGCGGGGGGAAACACCGGGGAGCTGTTTTTT.

This clonotype was found many times. The genes are TRBV2 and TRBJ2-3; 11 bases are a match to TRBD2. CDR1 is SNHLY, CDR2 FYNNEI, per germline. The CDR3 length is 15 residues. The V gene end was trimmed by 5 bases and the J gene end by 1 base; junction bases not matched to a gene: 2. The CDR3 here is CASSPTSGGTDTQYF. In DNA, the CDR3 is TGTGCCAGCAGTCCGACTAGCGGGGGCACAGATACGCAGTATTTT.

This clonotype has a count of ten or more. The J gene is TRBJ1-3, the V gene TRBV11-2; the D gene is possibly TRBD1 (6 bases). Germline V gives CDR1 SGHAT, CDR2 FQNNGV. Trimming took off 5 bases at V and 4 bases at J, with 21 bases between the two ends. The CDR3 runs to 17 residues. The CDR3 loop reads CASSTTGGGAFGNTIYF. The CDR3 DNA follows: TGTGCCAGCAGCACCACGGGGGGGGGCGCTTTCGGAAACACCATATATTTT.

The chain employs TRBV5-5 and TRBJ2-7; D is unclear. Germline V gives CDR1 SGHKS, CDR2 YYEKEE (reference sequence). There are 14 residues in the CDR3. V shed 4 bases and J shed 5 bases, with 16 bases lying between them. DNA for the CDR3: TGTGCCAGCAGCCAAAAGTTTGAGGCCCACGAGCAGTACTTC. Translated, it gives CASSQKFEAHEQYF.

This chain links TRBV20-1 with TRBJ2-1; 7 bases fit TRBD2. This CDR3 region has 17 residues. CDR1 is DFQATT and CDR2 is SNEGSKA in the germline V gene (reference sequence). V was clipped by 7 bases and J by 0 bases; unmatched bases: 15. DNA for the CDR3: TGCAGTGTTAATAGCTGGGGGGGACTGAGCTCCTACAATGAGCAGTTCTTC. The encoded protein is CSVNSWGGLSSYNEQFF.

This clonotype appeared many times. V and J are TRBV2 and TRBJ1-1; D remains unclear. Germline V gene lookup returns CDR1 SNHLY and CDR2 FYNNEI. The length of the CDR3 is 12 residues. With 7 bases removed from V and 0 bases from J, the gap between germline ends came to 6 bases. The CDR3 region is CASKDLNTEAFF. The DNA of the CDR3 is TGTGCCAGCAAAGACCTGAACACTGAAGCTTTCTTT. The entire variable domain, with the rest obtained from reference TRBV2 and TRBJ1-1, is as follows: EPEVTQTPSHQVTQMGQEVILRCVPISNHLYFYWYRQILGQKVEFLVSFYNNEISEKSEIFDDQFSVERPDGSNFTLKIRSTKLEDSAMYFCASKDLNTEAFFGQGTRLTVV.

This clonotype was seen at least ten times. CDR3 residues: CAISDRTGAEYTDTQYF. The DNA of the CDR3 is TGTGCCATCAGTGACCGGACAGGGGCTGAGTACACAGATACGCAGTATTTT. The V call is TRBV10-3, the J call TRBJ2-3, with TRBD1 matching 9 bases. The J segment lost 2 bases and the V segment lost 3 bases, leaving 9 bases of the junction unmatched. Per the germline V gene, CDR1 is ENHRY and CDR2 is SYGVKD. CDR3 size: 17 residues.

This clonotype has a handful of counts. The rearrangement joins TRBV7-3 to TRBJ2-3; D gene unclear. The V end was cut by 3 bases, the J end by 5 bases, with 9 bases between. The CDR3 has 13 residues. CDR1 is SGHTA and CDR2 is FQGTGA in the germline V gene. In DNA, the CDR3 is TGTGCCAGCAGCTTGCTGAATGGAGATACGCAGTATTTT. Protein sequence: CASSLLNGDTQYF.

There are many counts of this clonotype. One junction end does not reproduce the germline sequence, and a read error may be involved. The genes are TRBV6-2 or TRBV6-3 and TRBJ1-2; D gene uncertain. The CDR3 spans 12 residues. The germline V gene encodes CDR1 MNHEY and CDR2 SVGEGT. The CDR3: CASSYVRGQAVF. CDR3 DNA: TGTGCCAGCAGTTACGTCCGGGGTCAAGCGGTCTTC.

This clonotype appeared many times. This sequence joins TRBV12-3 or TRBV12-4 and TRBJ2-1; 8 bases match TRBD2. CDR3 length equals 14 residues. V lost 5 bases, J lost 8 bases, and 8 bases stayed unmatched. In DNA, the CDR3 is TGTGCCAGCAGTCTAACCGGGACTAGTGATGAGCAGTTCTTC. It codes for CASSLTGTSDEQFF.

This clonotype was recorded many times. The CDR3 nucleotides are TGTGCCAGCAGTTACTGGGGGTCTGGGGCCAACGTCCTGACTTTC. Translating gives CASSYWGSGANVLTF. The V gene is TRBV6-5, the J gene TRBJ2-6; either TRBD1 or TRBD2 may fit D (5 bases each). The germline V gene encodes CDR1 MNHEY and CDR2 SVGAGI. There are 15 residues in the CDR3. V was pared by 1 base and J by 1 base, with 5 bases between.

Ten or more counts support this clonotype. The rearrangement links TRBV6-1 to TRBJ2-1, with 9 positions matching TRBD2. Germline CDR1 reads MNHNS; CDR2 reads SASEGT. With 6 bases clipped from V and 3 bases from J, the junction kept 9 bases outside the gene matches. The CDR3 contains 16 residues. CDR3 protein: CASSSLLAGSYNEQFF. The DNA of the CDR3 is TGTGCCAGCAGCTCCCTTCTAGCGGGGAGCTACAATGAGCAGTTCTTC.

The rearrangement uses TRBV5-6 and TRBJ2-5; D is uncertain. Trimming took off 4 bases at V and 2 bases at J, with 9 bases between the two ends. The CDR3 runs to 13 residues. Germline V gene lookup returns CDR1 SGHDT and CDR2 YYEEEE. The CDR3 DNA is TGTGCCAGCAGCAGATGGGCGCAAGAGACCCAGTACTTC. It encodes CASSRWAQETQYF.

This clonotype was found a few times. CDR3 nucleotides: TGTGCCAGCAGTTTTAGGCCGCAACTAGCCAAAAACATTCAGTACTTC. Amino acid sequence: CASSFRPQLAKNIQYF. V usage is TRBV28 and J usage is TRBJ2-4; D unclear. The CDR3 loop spans 16 amino acids. Germline V gene data show CDR1 as MDHEN and CDR2 as SYDVKM. Trimming cost V 3 bases and J 0 bases, with 12 bases left between them.

This clonotype was recorded many times. The chain is built from TRBV12-3 or TRBV12-4 and TRBJ2-1, with a weak D call TRBD1 (7 bases). Trimming shortened V by 2 bases and J by 6 bases, and 11 bases separated the two germline ends. This CDR3 spans 14 amino acids. The CDR3 reads CASSLRQGGNEQFF. In DNA, the CDR3 is TGTGCCAGCAGTTTAAGGCAGGGGGGCAATGAGCAGTTCTTC.

This clonotype was seen a handful of times. The chain links TRBV9 to TRBJ2-7; D remains ambiguous. Germline assignment: CDR1 SGDLS and CDR2 YYNGEE. The CDR3 length is 15 residues. V gave up 0 bases and J gave up 4 bases, with 14 bases separating them. CDR3 sequence reads: CASSVDEVETYEQYF. The CDR3 DNA reads TGTGCCAGCAGCGTAGATGAGGTGGAGACATACGAGCAGTACTTC.

J is TRBJ2-5 and V is TRBV4-1; D is possibly TRBD2 (5 bases). V lost 1 base, J lost 5 bases, and 32 bases lay in between. The CDR3 has 21 amino acids. Germline loops: CDR1 MGHRA, CDR2 YSYEKL. The CDR3 loop is CASSQVITDGLPLNREETQYF. Written as DNA, the CDR3 is TGCGCCAGCAGCCAAGTCATAACAGATGGACTCCCTTTGAATCGTGAGGAGACCCAGTACTTC.

The J gene is TRBJ1-1, the V gene TRBV3-1; perhaps TRBD1 as D (5 bases). CDR3 size: 15 residues. Per the germline V gene, CDR1 is LGHDT and CDR2 is YNNKEL (reference sequence). Trimming left V 2 bases short and J 4 bases short, with 14 bases between. CDR3: CASSQRPARVTEAFF. Written as DNA, the CDR3 is TGTGCCAGCAGCCAAAGACCCGCCAGGGTCACTGAAGCTTTCTTT.

In the case of this clonotype: A read error may account for a junction end that differs from germline. This sequence joins TRBV6-4 and TRBJ2-7; 7 positions match TRBD1. The CDR3 loop spans 9 amino acids. Germline-derived CDR1 and CDR2 are MRHNA and SNTAGT. CDR3 loop: CARGHEQYF. DNA of the CDR3: TGCGCGAGGGGGCACGAGCAGTACTTC.

This clonotype was detected only a few times. This chain links TRBV5-1 with TRBJ1-1; 7 bases are shared with TRBD1. Germline loops: CDR1 SGHRS, CDR2 YFSETQ. V trimming: 4 bases; J trimming: 0 bases; junction bases outside the gene matches: 9. The CDR3 extends over 16 amino acids. CDR3 residues: CASSPGTDLLNTEAFF. The DNA of the CDR3 is TGCGCCAGCAGCCCGGGGACAGATTTATTGAACACTGAAGCTTTCTTT. Together with reference TRBV5-1 and TRBJ1-1, the CDR3 gives the full variable domain: KAGVTQTPRYLIKTRGQQVTLSCSPISGHRSVSWYQQTPGQGLQFLFEYFSETQRNKGNFPGRFSGRQFSNSRSEMNVSTLELGDSALYLCASSPGTDLLNTEAFFGQGTRLTVV.

This clonotype was seen ten or more times. The DNA of the CDR3 is TGTGCCAGCAGTGACCGGAGCTGGGGCCCGAGCTCTGGAAACACCATATATTTT. It translates to CASSDRSWGPSSGNTIYF. The rearrangement joins TRBV6-4 to TRBJ1-3, with D perhaps TRBD1 (5 bases). Germline-derived CDR1 and CDR2 are MRHNA and SNTAGT. V gave up 2 bases and J gave up 0 bases, with 17 bases separating them. This CDR3 contains 18 residues.

This chain uses TRBV5-5 with TRBJ2-5, with D perhaps TRBD2 (7 bases). Trimming cost V 4 bases and J 11 bases, with 18 bases left between them. Looked up from germline, CDR1 is SGHKS and CDR2 is YYEKEE (reference sequence). The CDR3 is made up of 13 amino acids. The CDR3 here is CASSPRGAPSQYF. CDR3 nucleotides: TGTGCCAGCAGCCCCCGGGGGGCCCCCTCTCAGTACTTC.

This clonotype was detected only a few times. The CDR3 nucleotides are TGTGCCAGCAGGCGGACAGTTTTCTCCTACGAGCAGTACTTC. Translating it yields CASRRTVFSYEQYF. The chain employs TRBV6-1 and TRBJ2-7, with D possibly matching TRBD1 (6 bases). The germline V gene encodes CDR1 MNHNS and CDR2 SASEGT. Trimming removed 6 bases from V and 0 bases from J, with 12 bases in between. This CDR3 is 14 amino acids long.

This chain links TRBV18 with TRBJ1-6; the match to TRBD1 covers 7 bases. Trimming took 3 bases from V and 10 from J; bases not matched to a gene: 12. This CDR3 comprises 16 residues. Germline assignment: CDR1 KGHSH and CDR2 LQKENI. As DNA, the CDR3 is TGTGCCAGCTCACCGCCGACAGGGACTACCAGCTCACCCCTCCACTTT. It codes for CASSPPTGTTSSPLHF. Together with reference TRBV18 and TRBJ1-6, the CDR3 gives the full variable domain: NAGVMQNPRHLVRRRGQEARLRCSPMKGHSHVYWYRQLPEEGLKFMVYLQKENIIDESGMPKERFSAEFPKEGPSILRIQQVVRGDSAAYFCASSPPTGTTSSPLHFGNGTRLTVT.

This rearrangement joins TRBV7-2 to TRBJ2-7, with unresolved D. CDR1 and CDR2 from the germline V gene are SGHTA and FQGNSA. V shed 5 bases and J shed 2 bases, with 10 bases lying between them. This CDR3 is built from 13 residues. The chain's CDR3 is CASSHARAYEQYF. DNA of the CDR3: TGTGCCAGCAGCCATGCTAGAGCCTACGAGCAGTACTTC. The full variable domain, with the rest looked up from reference TRBV7-2 and TRBJ2-7, is GAGVSQSPSNKVTEKGKDVELRCDPISGHTALYWYRQSLGQGLEFLIYFQGNSAPDKSGLPSDRFSAERTGGSVSTLTIQRTQQEDSAVYLCASSHARAYEQYFGPGTRLTVT.

At least ten counts were recorded for this clonotype. The chain combines TRBV4-2 with TRBJ2-1, with D maybe TRBD2 (5 bases). CDR3 length: 16 residues. Per the germline V gene, CDR1 is LGHNA and CDR2 is YNFKEQ. The V end was cut by 4 bases, the J end by 2 bases, with 15 bases between. CDR3 bases: TGTGCCAGCAGCCCAGAAGTCAGCGGAACCTACAATGAGCAGTTCTTC. Amino acids: CASSPEVSGTYNEQFF.

This clonotype has just a few counts. V gene TRBV7-9 combines with J gene TRBJ1-4, with TRBD1 as a possible D gene (6 bases). This CDR3 is built from 14 residues. V lost 6 bases, J lost 7 bases, and 15 bases lay in between. Per the germline V gene, CDR1 is SEHNR and CDR2 is FQNEAQ (reference sequence). CDR3 DNA: TGTGCCAGCAGAGAATGGGGGGCAGCTGAAAAACTGTTTTTT. Translated, it gives CASREWGAAEKLFF.

The chain combines TRBV7-2 with TRBJ2-3; D might be TRBD2 (5 bases). The germline V gene has CDR1 SGHTA and CDR2 FQGNSA. There are 15 residues in the CDR3. Trimming removed 8 bases at V and 4 bases at J, with 19 bases between. The CDR3 DNA is TGTGCCAGCTTTACCCGTACTAGTATGGCAGATACGCAGTATTTT. Protein sequence: CASFTRTSMADTQYF.